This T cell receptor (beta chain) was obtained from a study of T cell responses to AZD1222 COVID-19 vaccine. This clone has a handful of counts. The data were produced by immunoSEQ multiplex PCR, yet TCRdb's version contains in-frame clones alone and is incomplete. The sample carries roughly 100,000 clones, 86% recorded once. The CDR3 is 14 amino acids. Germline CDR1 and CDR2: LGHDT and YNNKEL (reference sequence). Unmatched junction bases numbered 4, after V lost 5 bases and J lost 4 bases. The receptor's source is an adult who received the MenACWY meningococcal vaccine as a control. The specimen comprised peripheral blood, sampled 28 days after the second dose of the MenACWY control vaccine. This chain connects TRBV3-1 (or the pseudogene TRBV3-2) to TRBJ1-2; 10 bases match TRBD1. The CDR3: CASSFRDRGYGYTF. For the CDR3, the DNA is TGTGCCAGCAGCTTCCGGGACAGGGGCTATGGCTACACCTTC.